This T cell receptor beta chain emerged from a study of blood T cells in healthy people across ages. This clonotype was recorded a few times. Per sample, no less than 5 micrograms of total RNA were extracted. Alongside a J-beta primer mix, a sample-barcoded 5' primer served in a second PCR lasting roughly 7 to 12 cycles. Samples each returned at least 3 million CDR3-containing paired-end reads. A single record per CDR3 protein comes from TCRdb applying MiXCR to the 5' RACE reads. This table has about 810,000 distinct CDR3 sequences, under 40% appearing once. The germline V and J ends were trimmed by 8 bases and 1 base, with 21 bases remaining between them. Germline lookup yields CDR1 DFQATT and CDR2 SNEGSKA (reference sequence). The CDR3 contains 16 residues.

The TCR comes from a man younger than 30 in good health. V gene TRBV20-1 combines with J gene TRBJ2-4, with D possibly called TRBD1 or TRBD2 (6 bases each). The specimen was blood. The CDR3 protein is CSIFGGGRGAKNIQYF. DNA of the CDR3: TGCAGTATCTTCGGAGGGGGGCGCGGGGCCAAAAACATTCAGTACTTC.